This T cell receptor beta chain was recorded in a study of molecular identifiers for immune sequencing clone quantification. TCRdb re-called the PCR reads through MiXCR, storing one row per CDR3 protein. The sample consists of about 500,000 distinct CDR3 sequences, roughly a fifth of them appearing once. The length of the CDR3 is 19 residues. Concerning this clonotype: Antigen: not known. The junction departs from germline at one end; a sequencing error may be responsible.

Broader study findings: The study found clones above 20 RNA copies held over 98% of effector molecules and under 1% in naive cells.

The V gene is TRBV5-3, the J gene TRBJ2-5; 15 positions agree with TRBD2. TRBV5-3 is sorted into the ORF group, with uncertain function. Sequencing was performed on naive CD8+ T cells from blood, with Jurkat cell RNA spiked in. Described subset: FACS-sorted CD8+CD4-CCR7+CD45RA+ naive T cells. This sequence originates from a human donor in good health. Some libraries in this study had Jurkat cell RNA spiked in. The CDR3: CASSLPGTSGGTPQETQYF. CDR3 sequence (DNA): TGTGCCAGCAGCTTGCCCGGGACTAGCGGGGGGACCCCCCAAGAGACCCAGTACTTC.